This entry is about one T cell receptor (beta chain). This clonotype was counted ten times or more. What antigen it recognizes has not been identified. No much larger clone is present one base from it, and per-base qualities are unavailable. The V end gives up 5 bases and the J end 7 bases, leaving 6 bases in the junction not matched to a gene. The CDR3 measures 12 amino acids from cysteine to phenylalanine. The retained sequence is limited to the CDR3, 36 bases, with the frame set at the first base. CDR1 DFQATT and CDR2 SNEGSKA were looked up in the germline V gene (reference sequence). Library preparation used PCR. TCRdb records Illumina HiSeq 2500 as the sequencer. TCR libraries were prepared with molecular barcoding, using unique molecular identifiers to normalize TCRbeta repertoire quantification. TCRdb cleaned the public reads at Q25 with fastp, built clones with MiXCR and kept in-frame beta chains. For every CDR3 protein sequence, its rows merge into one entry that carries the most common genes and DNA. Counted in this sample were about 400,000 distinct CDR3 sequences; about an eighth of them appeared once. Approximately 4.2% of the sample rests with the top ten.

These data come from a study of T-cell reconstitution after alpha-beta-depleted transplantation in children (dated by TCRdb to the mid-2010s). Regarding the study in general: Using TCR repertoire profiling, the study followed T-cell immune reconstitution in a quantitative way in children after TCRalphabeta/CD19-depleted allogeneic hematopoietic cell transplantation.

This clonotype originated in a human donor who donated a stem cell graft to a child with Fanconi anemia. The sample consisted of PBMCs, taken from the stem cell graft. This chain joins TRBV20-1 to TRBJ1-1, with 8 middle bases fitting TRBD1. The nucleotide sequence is TGCAGTGCTCGACAGGGGACAATTGAAGCTTTCTTT. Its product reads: CSARQGTIEAFF.